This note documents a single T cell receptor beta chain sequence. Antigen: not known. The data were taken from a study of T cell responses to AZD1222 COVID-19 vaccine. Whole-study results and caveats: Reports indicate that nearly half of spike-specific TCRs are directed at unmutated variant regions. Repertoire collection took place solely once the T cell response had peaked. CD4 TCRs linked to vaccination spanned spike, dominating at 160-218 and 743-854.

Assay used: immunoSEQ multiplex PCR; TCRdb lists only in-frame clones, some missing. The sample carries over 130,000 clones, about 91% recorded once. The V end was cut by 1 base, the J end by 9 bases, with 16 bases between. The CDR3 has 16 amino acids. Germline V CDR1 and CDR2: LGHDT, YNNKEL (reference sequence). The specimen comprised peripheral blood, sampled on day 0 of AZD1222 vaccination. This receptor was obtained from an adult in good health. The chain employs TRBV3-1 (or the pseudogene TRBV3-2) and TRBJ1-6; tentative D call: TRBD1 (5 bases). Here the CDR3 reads CASSQGLSGRGSPLHF. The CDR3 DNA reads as TGTGCCAGCAGCCAAGGCCTCTCGGGGAGGGGTTCACCCCTCCACTTT.